The 27 T cell receptor beta chains below come from one sample, sequenced in a study of blood T cells in healthy people across ages. PCR was performed a second time for about 7 to 12 cycles using a sample-barcoded 5' primer and a J-beta primer mix. TCRdb used MiXCR to reprocess the 5' RACE reads, holding one entry per CDR3 protein. The sample shows roughly 560,000 distinct CDR3 sequences, less than 25% of them seen only once. These data were likewise used in another study, on T cells of mothers and their children.

Sequencing was performed on blood. The receptors derive from a boy aged 5 to 17 in good health.

The genes are TRBV7-2 and TRBJ2-7; D perhaps matches TRBD1 (6 bases). Trimming took 2 bases from V and 2 from J, leaving 13 bases between them. The CDR3 extends over 15 amino acids. CDR1 SGHTA and CDR2 FQGNSA come from the germline V gene. The CDR3 loop is CASSLRTPGAYEQYF. The CDR3 nucleotides are TGTGCCAGCAGCTTAAGGACCCCAGGGGCCTACGAGCAGTACTTC.

On this clonotype: A read error may be the cause here, since a much bigger clone is one base away. The rearrangement uses TRBV29-1 and TRBJ2-1; 13 bases line up with TRBD2. Germline lookup yields CDR1 SQVTM and CDR2 ANQGSEA. Germline trimming cut 6 bases from V and 8 bases from J; bases unmatched to any gene: 7. The CDR3 runs to 14 residues. CDR3 protein: CSVVGTSGVDEQFF. DNA of the CDR3: TGCAGCGTCGTGGGGACTAGCGGGGTAGATGAGCAGTTCTTC.

The chain is built from TRBV21-1 and TRBJ1-2; the table gives TRBD1 as D, unverified against the DNA. TRBV21-1 is a documented pseudogene. CDR3 length: 18 amino acids. The CDR3, as DNA: TGTGCCAGCAGCTTCTACTCAGACAGGCTGACTCCTAACTATGGCTACACCTTC. Translation: CASSFYSDRLTPNYGYTF.

This rearrangement joins TRBV3-1 to TRBJ1-1; maybe TRBD1 (6 bases). The CDR3 has 17 amino acids. Trimming removed 0 bases from V and 3 bases from J, with 17 bases in between. The germline V gene has CDR1 LGHDT and CDR2 YNNKEL (reference sequence). The CDR3 sequence is CASSQELGGRLHTEAFF. In DNA form, the CDR3 reads TGTGCCAGCAGCCAAGAGCTCGGGGGGCGTTTGCACACTGAAGCTTTCTTT.

This clonotype was observed a few times. The rearrangement links TRBV27 to TRBJ2-7; possibly TRBD2 for D (6 bases). Per germline, CDR1 MNHEY and CDR2 SMNVEV (reference sequence). This CDR3 is 14 amino acids long. With 2 bases removed from V and 1 base from J, the gap between germline ends came to 9 bases. The CDR3 region has the DNA TGTGCCAGCAGTTTAATAGCGGAGTCCTACGAGCAGTACTTC. This translates into CASSLIAESYEQYF.

This rearrangement joins TRBV7-6 to TRBJ2-3; unclear D gene. The CDR3 consists of 15 residues. Germline assignment: CDR1 SGHVS and CDR2 FNYEAQ. The germline V and J ends were trimmed by 4 bases and 1 base, with 12 bases remaining between them. DNA of the CDR3: TGTGCCAGCAGCTCCCGTCCCCAGGGCACAGATACGCAGTATTTT. Its translation is CASSSRPQGTDTQYF.

This clonotype was counted a few times. The chain joins TRBV6-5 to TRBJ1-4, with D unclear. The V and J ends lost 7 bases and 5 bases respectively, with 5 bases between them. This CDR3 contains 11 residues. Germline CDR1 MNHEY, CDR2 SVGAGI. The CDR3 region is CASMGNEKLFF. The CDR3 bases are TGTGCCAGCATGGGAAATGAAAAACTGTTTTTT.

This clonotype was observed a handful of times. This chain connects TRBV20-1 to TRBJ2-3; 9 bases match TRBD2. CDR1 is DFQATT, CDR2 SNEGSKA, per germline (reference sequence). The V segment lost 0 bases and the J segment 6 bases; nucleotides outside the gene matches: 13. The CDR3 runs to 17 residues. This CDR3 is CSAREEISGSGMDTQYF. The CDR3 DNA follows: TGCAGTGCTAGAGAGGAGATTAGCGGGAGTGGTATGGATACGCAGTATTTT.

This chain links TRBV12-3 or TRBV12-4 with TRBJ2-1; 9 nucleotides line up with TRBD1. This CDR3 has 17 residues. V dropped 3 bases and J dropped 6; count of bases not matched to a gene: 12. The CDR3 sequence is CASSFGLGQGETNEQFF. In nucleotides, the CDR3 is TGTGCCAGCAGTTTTGGCTTGGGACAGGGTGAGACCAATGAGCAGTTCTTC.

This sequence joins TRBV4-1 and TRBJ1-5; no firm D call. The CDR3 is 14 residues long. With 4 bases removed from V and 4 bases from J, the gap between germline ends came to 11 bases. Per germline, CDR1 MGHRA and CDR2 YSYEKL. The CDR3 region is CASSLRVENQPQHF. The CDR3 nucleotides are TGCGCCAGCAGCCTCCGGGTCGAGAATCAGCCCCAGCATTTT.

This sequence joins TRBV7-2 and TRBJ2-3, with 12 bases that match TRBD2. The germline CDR1 and CDR2 sequences are SGHTA and FQGNSA. J lost 0 bases, V lost 6 bases, and 7 bases had no gene match. The CDR3 loop spans 17 amino acids. Written as DNA, the CDR3 is TGTGCCAGCAGGAAGACTAGCGGGGGAACTAGCACAGATACGCAGTATTTT. Translation: CASRKTSGGTSTDTQYF.

This clonotype was seen a handful of times. The J gene is TRBJ1-2, the V gene TRBV2; D is unclear. Germline values: CDR1 SNHLY, CDR2 FYNNEI. The CDR3 has 13 amino acids. V lost 4 bases and J 8 bases, leaving 14 bases between the germline ends. CDR3: CASSGSRLGGYTF. CDR3 nucleotide sequence: TGTGCCAGCAGTGGGTCCAGGCTTGGCGGCTACACCTTC.

CDR3 DNA: TGCGCCAGCAGCCAAGTGCTAGAGGGGTTCGCTGAAGCTTTCTTT. This codes for CASSQVLEGFAEAFF. This rearrangement joins TRBV4-3 to TRBJ1-1; D is possibly TRBD1 (5 bases). The V end was cut by 1 base, the J end by 6 bases, with 15 bases between. Germline V gives CDR1 LGHNA, CDR2 YSLEER. This CDR3 is 15 amino acids long.

This clonotype has a handful of counts. With a much larger clone just one base away, this may be a read error. The chain couples TRBV4-2 to TRBJ2-7, with D perhaps TRBD2 (5 bases). The V gene's germline CDR1 is LGHNA and CDR2 YNFKEQ. V lost 0 bases to trimming and J lost 7 bases, with 10 bases between them. The CDR3 totals 13 residues. CDR3 sequence (DNA): TGTGCCAGCAGCCAAGACCCGGGAATGGAGCAGTACTTC. Protein: CASSQDPGMEQYF.

The sample holds many counts of this clonotype. The chain couples TRBV6-4 to TRBJ2-2, with D possibly matching TRBD1 (6 bases). CDR1 is MRHNA, CDR2 SNTAGT, per germline. Trimming removed 0 bases at V and 5 bases at J, with 7 bases between. CDR3 length equals 14 residues. The CDR3 reads CASSDSGQTGELFF. The CDR3 bases are TGTGCCAGCAGTGACTCGGGACAAACCGGGGAGCTGTTTTTT.

This clonotype was seen a few times. The chain recombines TRBV7-3 with TRBJ2-3; TRBD2 agrees at 12 bases. The V gene's germline CDR1 is SGHTA and CDR2 FQGTGA. Trimming removed 4 bases from V and 5 bases from J; junction bases left unmatched: 4. The CDR3 covers 15 residues. The CDR3 DNA sequence: TGTGCCAGCAGCTCCCAGGGACTAGCGGGAGATACGCAGTATTTT. Translated, it gives CASSSQGLAGDTQYF.

CDR3 region: CASTLAGGPYEQYF. The CDR3 DNA reads TGTGCCAGCACCTTAGCGGGAGGCCCCTACGAGCAGTACTTC. This chain uses TRBV27 with TRBJ2-7; TRBD2 matches at 10 bases. Germline V lookup: CDR1 MNHEY, CDR2 SMNVEV (reference sequence). V lost 7 bases, J lost 2 bases, and 5 bases stayed unmatched. The CDR3 sequence is 14 residues long.

Worth noting for this clonotype: The junction and the germline gene differ at one end; a read error may be behind it. The rearrangement uses TRBV29-1 and TRBJ2-5; D is undetermined. The germline V gene has CDR1 SQVTM and CDR2 ANQGSEA. The CDR3 is 10 residues long. The CDR3 DNA reads TGCAGCGCCTTACAAGAGGCCCAGTACTTC. Amino acids: CSALQEAQYF. Full variable domain (missing parts from reference TRBV29-1 and TRBJ2-5): SAVISQKPSRDICQRGTSLTIQCQVDSQVTMMFWYRQQPGQSLTLIATANQGSEATYESGFVIDKFPISRPNLTFSTLTVSNMSPEDSSIYLCSALQEAQYFGPGTRLLVL.

This clonotype has just a few counts. The chain uses TRBV10-2 and TRBJ2-7; TRBD2 agrees at 10 bases. Per germline, CDR1 WSHSY and CDR2 SAAADI. The ends lost 5 bases at V and 2 bases at J; junction bases unmatched: 3. The length of the CDR3 is 14 residues. The CDR3 region is CASSLAGEAYEQYF. CDR3 coding DNA: TGCGCCAGCAGTCTAGCGGGAGAGGCCTACGAGCAGTACTTC.

This clonotype was seen a handful of times. The V and J genes are TRBV9 and TRBJ2-5; 11 positions agree with TRBD1. J gave up 4 bases and V 4 bases, and 9 bases lay outside the gene matches. This CDR3 is built from 16 residues. The germline V gene has CDR1 SGDLS and CDR2 YYNGEE. Here the CDR3 reads CASSSRRTGGSETQYF. For the CDR3, the DNA is TGTGCCAGCAGCTCAAGAAGGACAGGGGGCTCAGAGACCCAGTACTTC.

CDR3 coding DNA: TGTGCCAGCAGTTGGGGCCGTTACAATGAGCAGTTCTTC. Encoded protein: CASSWGRYNEQFF. The chain is built from TRBV6-6 and TRBJ2-1; possibly TRBD1 for D (5 bases). With 4 bases removed from V and 4 bases from J, the gap between germline ends came to 8 bases. CDR1 MNHNY and CDR2 SVGAGI come from the germline V gene (reference sequence). This CDR3 spans 13 amino acids.

This clonotype has a handful of counts. The V call is TRBV28, the J call TRBJ2-5, with a tentative D call TRBD2 (6 bases). The DNA end lines up better with TRBJ2-7; the J call may be wrong. This CDR3 region has 16 residues. Germline V gene sequence: CDR1 MDHEN, CDR2 SYDVKM. CDR3 amino acids: CASIGGYSSSSYEQYF. CDR3 sequence (DNA): TGTGCCAGTATCGGAGGGTACTCTAGTAGCTCCTACGAGCAGTACTTC.

This chain joins TRBV7-2 and TRBJ2-5; TRBD1 or TRBD2 may be the D gene (5 bases each). The J call may be wrong; the DNA end is better matched by TRBJ2-7. The CDR3 covers 16 residues. Germline V lookup: CDR1 SGHTA, CDR2 FQGNSA. CDR3 protein: CASSFPGPVPSYEQYF. CDR3 nucleotide sequence: TGTGCCAGCAGTTTCCCGGGACCCGTACCATCCTACGAGCAGTACTTC.

This clonotype is a singleton in its sample. The chain employs TRBV7-3 and TRBJ2-3; the match to TRBD2 covers 8 bases. V lost 5 bases, J lost 6 bases, and 13 bases stayed unmatched. CDR3 length equals 16 residues. CDR1 and CDR2 from the germline V gene are SGHTA and FQGTGA. The chain's CDR3 is CASSGGASGPGDTQYF. In DNA form, the CDR3 reads TGTGCCAGCAGCGGGGGGGCTAGCGGGCCCGGTGATACGCAGTATTTT.

This clonotype was seen a few times. The chain joins TRBV28 to TRBJ1-2; 8 bases are a match to TRBD1. CDR1 is MDHEN and CDR2 is SYDVKM in the germline V gene. The CDR3 is 16 amino acids. V lost 4 bases, J lost 4 bases, and 11 bases stayed unmatched. CDR3 nucleotides: TGTGCCAGCAGTTCCGCATGGACAGGGAAGTTCTATGGCTACACCTTC. Translated: CASSSAWTGKFYGYTF.

Only a few counts were recorded for this clonotype. V usage is TRBV7-9 and J usage is TRBJ1-3, with D perhaps TRBD1 (5 bases). CDR3 length equals 16 residues. Trimming took off 5 bases at V and 4 bases at J, with 18 bases between the two ends. Per germline, CDR1 SEHNR and CDR2 FQNEAQ (reference sequence). CDR3 bases: TGTGCCAGCAGCAACCAGGAGGAGGGGTACGGAAACACCATATATTTT. It yields the protein CASSNQEEGYGNTIYF. Looking up the rest from reference TRBV7-9 and TRBJ1-3 gives the full variable domain: DTGVSQNPRHKITKRGQNVTFRCDPISEHNRLYWYRQTLGQGPEFLTYFQNEAQLEKSRLLSDRFSAERPKGSFSTLEIQRTEQGDSAMYLCASSNQEEGYGNTIYFGEGSWLTVV.

The rearrangement links TRBV9 to TRBJ2-1, with D possibly being TRBD1 or TRBD2 (5 bases each). The CDR3 consists of 16 residues. The V end was cut by 3 bases, the J end by 0 bases, with 13 bases between. Germline V CDR1 and CDR2: SGDLS, YYNGEE. CDR3 protein: CASSARDHSSYNEQFF. CDR3 in DNA: TGTGCCAGCAGCGCCCGGGACCATAGCTCCTACAATGAGCAGTTCTTC.